This entry is about one TCR beta chain. Its antigen is unknown. Trimming cost V 0 bases and J 5 bases; bases outside gene matches: 14. The CDR3 is made up of 18 amino acids. The V gene's germline CDR1 is SGDLS and CDR2 YYNGEE. Expressed TCRB transcripts were sequenced because the isolated RNA had all been reverse transcribed beforehand. Sequenced by immunoSEQ multiplex PCR; TCRdb stores in-frame clones only, minus some. The data show 40,000 or so clones, with roughly 68% seen just once and about 2% held by the top ten. The data derive from a study of beta chain features in type 1 diabetes. About 100 mL of blood, on average, came from one heparinised draw per donor. Whole-study results and caveats: Within patients, naive, central memory and Treg TCRB repertoires seemed more similar than within healthy donors. TCRB CDR3s from Type 1 diabetes patients were moderately but significantly shorter in all four CD4+ subsets. Type 1 diabetes patients showed fewer insertions and more deletions at VDJ junctions. The study notes PCR might favor shorter templates equally in patients and controls.

The rearrangement joins TRBV9 to TRBJ2-3, with 8 bases fitting TRBD2. This TCR was recovered from a woman between 18 and 29 years old with type 1 diabetes. Sequencing was performed on Tregs from blood. The DNA for the CDR3 is TGTGCCAGCAGCGTAGTTCCTGTCGTCGGGAGGGCCGGAGATACGCAGTATTTT. It codes for CASSVVPVVGRAGDTQYF.